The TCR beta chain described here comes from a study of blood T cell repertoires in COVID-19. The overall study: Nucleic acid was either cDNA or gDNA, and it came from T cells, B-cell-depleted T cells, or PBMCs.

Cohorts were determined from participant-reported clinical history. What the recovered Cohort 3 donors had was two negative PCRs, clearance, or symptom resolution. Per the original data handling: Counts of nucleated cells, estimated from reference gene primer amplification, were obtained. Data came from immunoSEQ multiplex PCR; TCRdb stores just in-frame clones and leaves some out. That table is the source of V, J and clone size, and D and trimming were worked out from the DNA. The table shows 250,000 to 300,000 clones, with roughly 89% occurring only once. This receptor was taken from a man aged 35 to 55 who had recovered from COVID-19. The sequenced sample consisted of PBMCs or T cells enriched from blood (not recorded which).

The chain's CDR3 is CASSQDRGLGNTIYF. The CDR3 DNA reads TGTGCCAGCAGCCAGGACAGGGGACTTGGAAACACCATATATTTT. This chain links TRBV7-8 with TRBJ1-3; 9 bases line up with TRBD1. The CDR3 sequence is 15 residues long. V dropped 5 bases and J dropped 3; count of bases not matched to a gene: 5. Germline loops: CDR1 SGHVS, CDR2 FQNEAQ.